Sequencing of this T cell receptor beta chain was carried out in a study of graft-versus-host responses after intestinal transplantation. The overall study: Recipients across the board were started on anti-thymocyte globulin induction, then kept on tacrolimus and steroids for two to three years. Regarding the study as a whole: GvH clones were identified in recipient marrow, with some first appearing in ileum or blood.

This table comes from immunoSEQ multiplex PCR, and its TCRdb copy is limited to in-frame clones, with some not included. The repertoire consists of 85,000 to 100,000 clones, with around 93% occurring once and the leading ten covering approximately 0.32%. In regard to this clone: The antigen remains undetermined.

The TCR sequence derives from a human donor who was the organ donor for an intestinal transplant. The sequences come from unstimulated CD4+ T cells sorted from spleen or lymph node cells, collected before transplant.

CDR3 DNA: TGTGCCAGCAGCGCGGGACTAGCGGGGGGACGCAATGAGCAGTTCTTC. Its protein product is CASSAGLAGGRNEQFF. This chain links TRBV5-4 with TRBJ2-1, with 15 bases fitting TRBD2. Looked up from germline, CDR1 is SGHNT and CDR2 is YYREEE (reference sequence). The length of the CDR3 is 16 residues. J gave up 6 bases and V 4 bases, and 5 bases lay outside the gene matches.